This passage covers 10 T cell receptor beta chains from one sample sequenced in a study of shared clonotypes between healthy human individuals. Naive CD8 populations comprised CD45RO-negative cells positively selected for CCR7, excluding terminally differentiated effector memory CD45RA+ cells. Sequencing was performed with immunoSEQ multiplex PCR; in TCRdb, only in-frame clones are kept and a portion is missing. The sample has around 1,900,000 clones, just under 95% seen once. Specimen: naive CD8+ T cells from PBMCs. The receptors here all came from a man between 18 and 35 years old in good health. Some clones in this sample may be carry-over from other donors' samples.

This chain links TRBV19 with TRBJ2-2; 7 bases line up with TRBD2. CDR3 length equals 15 residues. Germline CDR1 is LNHDA and CDR2 is SQIVND (reference sequence). The trim removed 6 bases at V and 7 bases at J, leaving 11 bases unmatched. The CDR3 loop reads CASSVSPGEGGELFF. CDR3 DNA sequence: TGTGCCAGTAGCGTTTCACCGGGGGAGGGCGGGGAGCTGTTTTTT.

The chain links TRBV29-1 to TRBJ2-2; no reliable D call. With 7 bases removed from V and 4 bases from J, the gap between germline ends came to 7 bases. CDR3 length: 11 residues. Per the germline V gene, CDR1 is SQVTM and CDR2 is ANQGSEA. As DNA, the CDR3 is TGCAGCGGTGTTCTCACCGGGGAGCTGTTTTTT. Translation: CSGVLTGELFF.

The chain uses TRBV29-1 and TRBJ2-1; unclear D gene. Germline CDR1 and CDR2: SQVTM and ANQGSEA. V was shortened by 4 bases and J by 3 bases, with 10 bases between the two germline ends. The CDR3 has 13 amino acids. The CDR3 loop reads CSVGLPIYNEQFF. In nucleotides, the CDR3 is TGCAGCGTTGGGCTACCGATCTACAATGAGCAGTTCTTC.

V and J are TRBV27 and TRBJ2-7; 12 bases fit TRBD1. Germline assignment: CDR1 MNHEY and CDR2 SMNVEV (reference sequence). The CDR3 is 18 amino acids. The V segment lost 4 bases and the J segment 2 bases; nucleotides outside the gene matches: 12. The chain's CDR3 is CASSSRDRGLKFPYEQYF. The CDR3 DNA follows: TGTGCCAGCAGTTCTCGGGACAGGGGGCTAAAGTTCCCCTACGAGCAGTACTTC.

The chain recombines TRBV6-5 with TRBJ1-4; D remains unclear. The CDR3 totals 14 residues. Germline V gene sequence: CDR1 MNHEY, CDR2 SVGAGI. Trimming took 2 bases from V and 4 from J, leaving 8 bases between them. Here the CDR3 DNA reads TGTGCCAGCAGTTACAGGGCCTATAATGAAAAACTGTTTTTT. This translates into CASSYRAYNEKLFF.

This chain joins TRBV11-2 and TRBJ2-2; 7 bases line up with TRBD2. With 1 base clipped from V and 7 bases from J, the junction kept 15 bases outside the gene matches. CDR1 is SGHAT and CDR2 is FQNNGV in the germline V gene. This CDR3 comprises 18 residues. CDR3 residues: CASSLGGEGVGKRGELFF. The CDR3 DNA follows: TGTGCCAGCAGCTTAGGTGGGGAGGGAGTGGGAAAACGCGGGGAGCTGTTTTTT.

This chain links TRBV29-1 with TRBJ2-1; 11 nucleotides agree with TRBD2. V was clipped by 4 bases and J by 8 bases; unmatched bases: 10. Germline lookup yields CDR1 SQVTM and CDR2 ANQGSEA. The CDR3 is 15 residues long. The CDR3 DNA reads TGCAGCGTTGTGCTAGCGGGAGGTATGAGCGATGAGCAGTTCTTC. This codes for CSVVLAGGMSDEQFF.

The table lists this clone with a few counts. Other DNA variants within this sample encode the same CDR3. V is TRBV30 and J is TRBJ1-1, with D possibly matching TRBD1 (6 bases). This CDR3 comprises 13 residues. Germline CDR1 reads GTSNPN; CDR2 reads SVGIG (reference sequence). The germline V and J ends were trimmed by 3 bases and 4 bases, with 12 bases remaining between them. The CDR3 coding sequence is TGTGCCTGGAGCGGAACAGGGTCCACTGAAGCTTTCTTT. Its translation is CAWSGTGSTEAFF.

This clone was detected a few times. Other DNA sequences in this specimen translate into the identical CDR3. V usage is TRBV9 and J usage is TRBJ1-2; D is uncertain. CDR1 and CDR2 (germline): SGDLS, YYNGEE. This CDR3 comprises 12 residues. Trimming removed 0 bases at V and 6 bases at J, with 6 bases between. CDR3: CASSVDRDGYTF. CDR3 nucleotide sequence: TGTGCCAGCAGCGTAGATCGGGATGGCTACACCTTC.

The V call is TRBV5-5, the J call TRBJ2-1; D ambiguous. The V and J ends lost 4 bases and 1 base respectively, with 12 bases between them. Looked up from germline, CDR1 is SGHKS and CDR2 is YYEKEE (reference sequence). The CDR3 has 15 residues. CDR3 coding DNA: TGTGCCAGCAGCCCTCAGGATGAGTCCTACAATGAGCAGTTCTTC. It yields the protein CASSPQDESYNEQFF.